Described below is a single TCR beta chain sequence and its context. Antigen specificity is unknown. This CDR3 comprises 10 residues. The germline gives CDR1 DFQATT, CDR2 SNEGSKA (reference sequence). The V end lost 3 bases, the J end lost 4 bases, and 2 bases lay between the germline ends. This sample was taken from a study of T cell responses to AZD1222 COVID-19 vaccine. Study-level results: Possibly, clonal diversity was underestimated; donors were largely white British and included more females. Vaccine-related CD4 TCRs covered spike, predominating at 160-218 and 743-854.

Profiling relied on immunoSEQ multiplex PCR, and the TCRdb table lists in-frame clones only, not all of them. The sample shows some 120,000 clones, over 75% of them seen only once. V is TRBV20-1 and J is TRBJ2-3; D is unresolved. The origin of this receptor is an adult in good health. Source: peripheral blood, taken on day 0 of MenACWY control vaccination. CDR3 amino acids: CSASADTQYF. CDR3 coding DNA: TGCAGTGCTAGCGCAGATACGCAGTATTTT.